This T cell receptor (beta chain) appears in the sequencing data of a study of OX40 agonist ivuxolimab in advanced cancers. About the study: The diagnoses of dose-escalation patients were hepatocellular carcinoma, melanoma, renal cell or head and neck cancer.

CDR1 is MDHEN, CDR2 SYDVKM, per germline. After removal of 6 bases from V and 3 bases from J, the junction contained 6 bases not matched to a gene. The CDR3 runs to 14 residues. TCRdb keeps only in-frame clones here, not all; method: immunoSEQ multiplex PCR. The sample shows fewer than 120,000 clones, approximately 89% of them seen only once. Blood was sampled at baseline, cycle 4 day 1, and cycle 7 day 1. This sequence was found in an adult with an advanced solid tumor such as melanoma, head and neck, liver or kidney cancer. The chain has TRBV28 and TRBJ2-5; TRBD2 matches 8 bases. Here the sequenced sample was CD4+ or CD8+ T cells sorted from blood, taken in a trial of the OX40 agonist ivuxolimab. The CDR3: CASRAGGSEETQYF. CDR3 DNA: TGTGCCAGCAGGGCGGGAGGCTCTGAAGAGACCCAGTACTTC.